The entry below gives a single T cell receptor beta chain sequence along with its context. CDR1 is SGDLS, CDR2 YYNGEE, per germline. CDR3 length: 16 residues. The V and J ends lost 0 bases and 3 bases, in that order; junction bases with no gene match: 5. This entry is derived from a study of blood T cell repertoires in COVID-19. In the original processing: By means of reference gene primer amplification, nucleated cell counts were estimated. Only in-frame clones appear in the TCRdb table, and some are missing; sequencing was by immunoSEQ multiplex PCR. D and trimming were read from the DNA, whereas the V and J calls and clone size are those reported in that table. The repertoire holds approximately 64,000 clones, with about 88% as singletons.

The V and J genes are TRBV9 and TRBJ2-1; 8 nucleotides agree with TRBD2. The specimen sequenced was peripheral blood. This TCR was recovered from a man in his 70s with acute or convalescent COVID-19. The CDR3 DNA reads TGTGCCAGCAGCGTAGAGGATAGCGGGGTCTACAATGAGCAGTTCTTC. It translates to CASSVEDSGVYNEQFF.